Detailed here is one T cell receptor (beta chain). Its antigen remains unidentified. The record originates from a study of cytomegalovirus exposure and HLA in healthy donors. CDR3 length: 13 residues. Germline assignment: CDR1 LGHNA and CDR2 YSLEER. The V end was cut by 0 bases, the J end by 7 bases, with 10 bases between. Study-wide results and caveats: When the data were analyzed later, several of the most significant clusters appeared to be linked to common viral pathogens. According to an earlier analysis, most TCR beta V segments yielded productive rearrangements about 87% or about 30% of the time.

Donors were ostensibly healthy at sampling, although undocumented immune exposures were probable. In the PCR, 60 Vbeta and 13 Jbeta primers were used. The method was immunoSEQ multiplex PCR; TCRdb's version includes in-frame clones alone and lacks a portion of them. The data contain approximately 150,000 clones, approximately 80% of them seen just once; the ten biggest clones take up approximately 14%. The sequenced sample consisted of PBMCs. The V and J genes are TRBV4-3 and TRBJ2-7; D is unresolved. This clonotype originated in a woman between 35 and 50 years old in good health and CMV-seronegative. CDR3 in amino acids: CASSQDPRREQYF. The DNA for the CDR3 is TGCGCCAGCAGCCAAGACCCTAGACGAGAGCAGTACTTC.